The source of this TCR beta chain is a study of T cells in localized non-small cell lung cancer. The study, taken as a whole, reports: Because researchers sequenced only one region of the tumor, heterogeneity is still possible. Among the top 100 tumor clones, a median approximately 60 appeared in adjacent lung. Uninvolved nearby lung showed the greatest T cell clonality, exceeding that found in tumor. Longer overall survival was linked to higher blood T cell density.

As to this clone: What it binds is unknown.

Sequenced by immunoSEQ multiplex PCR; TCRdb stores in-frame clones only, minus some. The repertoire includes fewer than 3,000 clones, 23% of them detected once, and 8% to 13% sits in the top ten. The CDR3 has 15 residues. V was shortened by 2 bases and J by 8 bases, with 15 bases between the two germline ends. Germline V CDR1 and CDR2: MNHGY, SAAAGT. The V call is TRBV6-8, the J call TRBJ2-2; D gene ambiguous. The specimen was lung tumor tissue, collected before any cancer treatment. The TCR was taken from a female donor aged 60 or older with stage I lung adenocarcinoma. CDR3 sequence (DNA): TGTGCCAGCAGTTACGCCGGGCCTCTAGAGGGGGAGCTGTTTTTT. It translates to CASSYAGPLEGELFF.